This T cell receptor (beta chain) was recorded in a study of blood T cell repertoires in COVID-19. Background on the study: The study drew acute and convalescent COVID-19 samples from the United States, Italy and Spain.

Trimming pared 0 bases from V and 5 bases from J, leaving 13 bases between. The germline gives CDR1 LGHNA, CDR2 YSLEER. CDR3 length: 15 amino acids. Per the authors' pipeline: The authors estimated nucleated cell counts from reference gene primer amplification. The repertoire was sequenced with immunoSEQ multiplex PCR; TCRdb's copy has only in-frame clones and lacks some. From that table come the V and J calls and clone size; the DNA was used to work out D and trimming. The sample holds about 170,000 clones; about 92% are singletons and the top ten take approximately 4.9%. Enrolment of Seattle patients took place during active infection, and they were followed longitudinally.

The genes are TRBV4-3 and TRBJ1-2; D is unclear. The sequencing input was peripheral blood. The receptor was derived from a man aged 25 to 45 with COVID-19, enrolled during active disease. Written as DNA, the CDR3 is TGCGCCAGCAGCCAAGATCCCGGAGAGCCTTATGGCTACACCTTC. It specifies CASSQDPGEPYGYTF.